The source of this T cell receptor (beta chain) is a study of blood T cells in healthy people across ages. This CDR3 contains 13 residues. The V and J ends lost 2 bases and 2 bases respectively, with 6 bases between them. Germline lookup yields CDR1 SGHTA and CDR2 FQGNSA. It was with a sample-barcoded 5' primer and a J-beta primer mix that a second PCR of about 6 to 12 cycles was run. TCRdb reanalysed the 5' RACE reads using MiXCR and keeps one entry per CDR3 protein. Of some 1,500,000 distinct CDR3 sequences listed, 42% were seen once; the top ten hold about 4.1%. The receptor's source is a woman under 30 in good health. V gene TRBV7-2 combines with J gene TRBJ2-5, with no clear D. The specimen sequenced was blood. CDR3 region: CASSLSMQETQYF. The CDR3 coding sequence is TGTGCCAGCAGCTTATCGATGCAAGAGACCCAGTACTTC.